The T cell receptor beta chain under discussion was sequenced for a study of OX40 agonist ivuxolimab in advanced cancers. Overall study context: Dose-escalation patients suffered from hepatocellular carcinoma, melanoma, renal cell or head and neck cancer. There were three patients with partial responses, one having hepatocellular carcinoma and two cutaneous melanoma. Overall study results and limits: The CD4+ and CD8+ T cells in the blood had expanded clonally by week 6 at 0.1 to 3.0 mg/kg.

For this clone: The antigen is not known.

The germline V gene has CDR1 MNHEY and CDR2 SMNVEV (reference sequence). The CDR3 consists of 15 residues. The V gene lost 6 bases and the J gene lost 4 bases, with 18 bases spanning the gap. Produced via immunoSEQ multiplex PCR; TCRdb's table is partial and in-frame only. The data hold about 46,000 clones, with 80% to 90% observed a single time. The receptor was isolated from an adult with an advanced solid tumor such as melanoma, head and neck, liver or kidney cancer. This specimen consisted of CD4+ or CD8+ T cells sorted from blood, obtained in a trial of the OX40 agonist ivuxolimab. The rearrangement uses TRBV27 and TRBJ1-2; D might be TRBD1 (5 bases). This chain's CDR3 is CASSPIGGETYGYTF. The CDR3, as DNA: TGTGCCAGCAGCCCTATTGGGGGTGAAACCTATGGCTACACCTTC.